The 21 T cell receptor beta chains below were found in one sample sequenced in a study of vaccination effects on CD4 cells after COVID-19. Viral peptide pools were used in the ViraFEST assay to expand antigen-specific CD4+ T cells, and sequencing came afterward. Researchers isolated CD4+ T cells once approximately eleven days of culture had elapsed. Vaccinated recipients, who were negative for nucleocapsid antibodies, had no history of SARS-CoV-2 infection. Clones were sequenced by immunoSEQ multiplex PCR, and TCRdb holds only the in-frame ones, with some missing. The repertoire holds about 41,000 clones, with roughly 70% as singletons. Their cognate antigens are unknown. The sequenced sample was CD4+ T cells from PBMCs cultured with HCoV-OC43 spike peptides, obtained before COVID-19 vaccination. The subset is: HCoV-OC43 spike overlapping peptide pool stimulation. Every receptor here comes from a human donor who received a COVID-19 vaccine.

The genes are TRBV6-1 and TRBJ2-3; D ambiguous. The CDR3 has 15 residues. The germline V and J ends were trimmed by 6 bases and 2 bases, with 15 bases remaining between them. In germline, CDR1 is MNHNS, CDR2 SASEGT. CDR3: CASSLTETFTDTQYF. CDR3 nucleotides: TGTGCCAGCAGCTTAACAGAGACATTCACAGATACGCAGTATTTT.

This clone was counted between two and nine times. The CDR3 protein is CASSPSLGFQPQHF. CDR3 nucleotides: TGTGCCAGCAGCCCCAGCCTGGGTTTTCAGCCCCAGCATTTT. The V and J genes are TRBV3-1 (or the pseudogene TRBV3-2) and TRBJ1-5, with D uncertain. With 4 bases removed from V and 6 bases from J, the gap between germline ends came to 13 bases. CDR1 LGHDT and CDR2 YNNKEL come from the germline V gene (reference sequence). The CDR3 loop spans 14 amino acids.

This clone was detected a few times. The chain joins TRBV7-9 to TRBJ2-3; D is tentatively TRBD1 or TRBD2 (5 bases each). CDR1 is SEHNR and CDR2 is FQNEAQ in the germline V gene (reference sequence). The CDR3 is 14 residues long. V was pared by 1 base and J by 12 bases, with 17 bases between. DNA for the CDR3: TGTGCCAGCAGCTTAGATTCGGGGCTTGGTGTCCAGTATTTT. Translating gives CASSLDSGLGVQYF. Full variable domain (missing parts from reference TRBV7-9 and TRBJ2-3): DTGVSQNPRHKITKRGQNVTFRCDPISEHNRLYWYRQTLGQGPEFLTYFQNEAQLEKSRLLSDRFSAERPKGSFSTLEIQRTEQGDSAMYLCASSLDSGLGVQYFGPGTRLTVL.

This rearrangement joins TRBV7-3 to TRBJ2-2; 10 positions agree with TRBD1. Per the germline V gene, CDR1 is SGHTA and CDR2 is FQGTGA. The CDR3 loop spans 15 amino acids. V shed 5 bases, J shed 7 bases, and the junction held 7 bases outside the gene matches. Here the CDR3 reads CASSPGQGRHGELFF. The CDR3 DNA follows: TGTGCCAGCAGCCCGGGACAGGGGAGGCACGGGGAGCTGTTTTTT. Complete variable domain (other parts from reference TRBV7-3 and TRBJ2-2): GAGVSQTPSNKVTEKGKYVELRCDPISGHTALYWYRQSLGQGPEFLIYFQGTGAADDSGLPNDRFFAVRPEGSVSTLKIQRTERGDSAVYLCASSPGQGRHGELFFGEGSRLTVL.

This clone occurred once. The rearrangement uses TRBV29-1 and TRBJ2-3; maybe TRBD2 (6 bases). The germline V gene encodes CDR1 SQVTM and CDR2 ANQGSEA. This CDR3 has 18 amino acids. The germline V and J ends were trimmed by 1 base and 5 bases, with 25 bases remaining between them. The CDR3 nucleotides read TGCAGCGTTGAAGGGAGAATAGGGGACTCCCGGGGAGTAGATACGCAGTATTTT. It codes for CSVEGRIGDSRGVDTQYF.

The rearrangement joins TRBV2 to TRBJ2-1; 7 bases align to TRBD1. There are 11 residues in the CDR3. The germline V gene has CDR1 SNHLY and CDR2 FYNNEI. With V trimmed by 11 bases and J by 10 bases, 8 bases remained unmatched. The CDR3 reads CAGQETGEQFF. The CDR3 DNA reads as TGTGCCGGACAGGAGACAGGGGAGCAGTTCTTC.

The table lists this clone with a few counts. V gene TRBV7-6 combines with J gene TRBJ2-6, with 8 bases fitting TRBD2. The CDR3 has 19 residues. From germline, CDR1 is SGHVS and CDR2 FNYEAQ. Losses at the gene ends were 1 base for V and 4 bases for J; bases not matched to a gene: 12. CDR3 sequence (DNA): TGTGCCAGCAGCTTAGTACCCGGGAGGGGGATAGGAGGGGCCAACGTCCTGACTTTC. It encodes CASSLVPGRGIGGANVLTF.

The CDR3 protein is CASRGGGLPSSYNEQFF. The CDR3 region has the DNA TGTGCCAGCAGAGGAGGGGGACTTCCGAGCTCCTACAATGAGCAGTTCTTC. V and J are TRBV27 and TRBJ2-1, with D possibly being TRBD1 or TRBD2 (6 bases each). Germline CDR1 MNHEY, CDR2 SMNVEV (reference sequence). The length of the CDR3 is 17 residues. V was trimmed by 6 bases and J by 0 bases, leaving 18 bases between them.

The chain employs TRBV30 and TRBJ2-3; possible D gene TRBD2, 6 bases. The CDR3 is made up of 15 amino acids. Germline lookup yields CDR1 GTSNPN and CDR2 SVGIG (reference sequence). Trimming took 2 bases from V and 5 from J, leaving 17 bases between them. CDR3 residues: CAWSFLTGGRDTQYF. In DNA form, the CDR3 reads TGTGCCTGGAGTTTTCTGACTGGAGGGAGAGATACGCAGTATTTT.

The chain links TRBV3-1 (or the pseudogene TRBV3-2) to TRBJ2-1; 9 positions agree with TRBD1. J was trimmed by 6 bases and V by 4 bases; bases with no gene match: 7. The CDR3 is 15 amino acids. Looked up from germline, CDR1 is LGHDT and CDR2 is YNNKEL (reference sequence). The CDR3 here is CASSRRDRAFNEQFF. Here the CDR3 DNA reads TGTGCCAGCAGCCGACGGGACAGGGCTTTCAATGAGCAGTTCTTC.

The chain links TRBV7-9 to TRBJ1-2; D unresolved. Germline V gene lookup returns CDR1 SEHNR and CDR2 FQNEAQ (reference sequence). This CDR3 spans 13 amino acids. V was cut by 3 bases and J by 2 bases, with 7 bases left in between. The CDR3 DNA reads TGTGCCAGCAGCTTTAGCGGCAACTATGGCTACACCTTC. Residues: CASSFSGNYGYTF.

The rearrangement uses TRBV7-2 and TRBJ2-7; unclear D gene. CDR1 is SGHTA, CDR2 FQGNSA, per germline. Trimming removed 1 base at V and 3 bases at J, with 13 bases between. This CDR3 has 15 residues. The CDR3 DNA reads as TGTGCCAGCAGCTTAGGGTCATCGGGCTTCTACGAGCAGTACTTC. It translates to CASSLGSSGFYEQYF.

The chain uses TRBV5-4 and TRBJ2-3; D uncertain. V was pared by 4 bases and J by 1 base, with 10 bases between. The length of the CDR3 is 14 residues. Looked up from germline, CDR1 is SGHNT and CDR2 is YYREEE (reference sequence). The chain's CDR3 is CASSRRAGTDTQYF. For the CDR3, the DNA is TGTGCCAGCAGCCGAAGGGCGGGCACAGATACGCAGTATTTT. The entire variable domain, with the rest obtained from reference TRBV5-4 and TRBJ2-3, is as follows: ETGVTQSPTHLIKTRGQQVTLRCSSQSGHNTVSWYQQALGQGPQFIFQYYREEENGRGNFPPRFSGLQFPNYSSELNVNALELDDSALYLCASSRRAGTDTQYFGPGTRLTVL.

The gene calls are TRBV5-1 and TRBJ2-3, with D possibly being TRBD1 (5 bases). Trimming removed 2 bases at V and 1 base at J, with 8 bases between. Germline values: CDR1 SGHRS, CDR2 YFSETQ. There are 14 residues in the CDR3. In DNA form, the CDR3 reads TGCGCCAGCAGCTTTGGCAGGGGCACAGATACGCAGTATTTT. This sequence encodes CASSFGRGTDTQYF.

CDR3 amino acids: CASSGAKGTGEQYF. The CDR3 DNA sequence: TGTGCCAGCAGCGGCGCCAAAGGGACTGGGGAGCAGTACTTC. The chain employs TRBV5-4 and TRBJ2-7; perhaps TRBD2 as D (6 bases). CDR1 is SGHNT and CDR2 is YYREEE in the germline V gene (reference sequence). This CDR3 comprises 14 residues. V was pared by 4 bases and J by 7 bases, with 18 bases between.

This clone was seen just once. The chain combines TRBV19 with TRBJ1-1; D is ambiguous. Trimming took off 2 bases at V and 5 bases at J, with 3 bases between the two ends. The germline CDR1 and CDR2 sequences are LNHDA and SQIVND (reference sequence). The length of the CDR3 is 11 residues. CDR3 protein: CASSIHTEAFF. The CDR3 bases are TGTGCCAGTAGTATACATACTGAAGCTTTCTTT.

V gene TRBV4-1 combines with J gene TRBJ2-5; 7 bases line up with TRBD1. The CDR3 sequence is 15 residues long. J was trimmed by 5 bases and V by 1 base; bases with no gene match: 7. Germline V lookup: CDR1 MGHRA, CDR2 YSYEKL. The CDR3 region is CASSQGQGNGETQYF. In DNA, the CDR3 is TGCGCCAGCAGCCAAGGACAGGGAAATGGGGAGACCCAGTACTTC.

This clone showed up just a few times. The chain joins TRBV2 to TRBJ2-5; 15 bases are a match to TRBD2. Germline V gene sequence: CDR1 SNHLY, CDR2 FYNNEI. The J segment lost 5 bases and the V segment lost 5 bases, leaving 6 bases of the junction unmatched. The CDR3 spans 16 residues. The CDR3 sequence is CASSRTSGGAYETQYF. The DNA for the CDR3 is TGTGCCAGCAGTCGGACTAGCGGGGGGGCCTATGAGACCCAGTACTTC.

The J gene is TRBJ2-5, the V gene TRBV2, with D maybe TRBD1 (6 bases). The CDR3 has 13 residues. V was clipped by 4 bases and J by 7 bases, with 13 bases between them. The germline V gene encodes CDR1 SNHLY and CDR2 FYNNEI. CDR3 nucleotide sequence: TGTGCCAGCAGTGGACAGGTCAGGGGGACCCAGTACTTC. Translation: CASSGQVRGTQYF.

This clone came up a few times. Written as DNA, the CDR3 is TGTGCCTGGGGGGGACGGGGCGTGACCTTC. Protein sequence: CAWGGRGVTF. This chain uses TRBV30 with TRBJ1-2; tentative D call: TRBD1 (5 bases). CDR1 is GTSNPN, CDR2 SVGIG, per germline (reference sequence). Trimming removed 5 bases from V and 14 bases from J, with 15 bases in between. CDR3 length: 10 amino acids.

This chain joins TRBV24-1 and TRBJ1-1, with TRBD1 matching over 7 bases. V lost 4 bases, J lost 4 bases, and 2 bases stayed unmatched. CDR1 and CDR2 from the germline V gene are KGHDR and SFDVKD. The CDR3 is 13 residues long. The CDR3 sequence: CATSEPGGTEAFF. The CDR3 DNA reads TGTGCCACCAGTGAGCCAGGGGGCACTGAAGCTTTCTTT.